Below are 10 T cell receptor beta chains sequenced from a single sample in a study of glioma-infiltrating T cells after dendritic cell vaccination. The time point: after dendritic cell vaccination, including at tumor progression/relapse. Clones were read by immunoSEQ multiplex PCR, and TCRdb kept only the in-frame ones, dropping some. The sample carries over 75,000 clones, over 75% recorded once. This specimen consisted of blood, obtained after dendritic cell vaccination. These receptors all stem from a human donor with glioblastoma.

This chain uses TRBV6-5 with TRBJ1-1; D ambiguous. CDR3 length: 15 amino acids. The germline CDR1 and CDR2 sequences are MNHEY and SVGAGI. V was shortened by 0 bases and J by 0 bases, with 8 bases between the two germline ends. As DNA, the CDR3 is TGTGCCAGCAGTTACTCGAACAGATTGAACACTGAAGCTTTCTTT. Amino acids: CASSYSNRLNTEAFF.

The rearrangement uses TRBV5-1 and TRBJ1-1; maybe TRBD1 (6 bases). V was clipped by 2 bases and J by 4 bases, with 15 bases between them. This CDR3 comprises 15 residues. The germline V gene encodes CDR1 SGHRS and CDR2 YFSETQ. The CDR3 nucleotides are TGCGCCAGCAGCTTCTCGGCAGGGGTGCGCACTGAAGCTTTCTTT. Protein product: CASSFSAGVRTEAFF.

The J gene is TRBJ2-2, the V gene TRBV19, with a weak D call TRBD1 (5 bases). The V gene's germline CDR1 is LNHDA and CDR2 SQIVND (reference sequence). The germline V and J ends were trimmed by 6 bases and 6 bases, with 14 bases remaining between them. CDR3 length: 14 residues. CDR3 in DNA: TGTGCCAGTAGCCCTCAGGGATTGGCCGGGGAGCTGTTTTTT. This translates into CASSPQGLAGELFF.

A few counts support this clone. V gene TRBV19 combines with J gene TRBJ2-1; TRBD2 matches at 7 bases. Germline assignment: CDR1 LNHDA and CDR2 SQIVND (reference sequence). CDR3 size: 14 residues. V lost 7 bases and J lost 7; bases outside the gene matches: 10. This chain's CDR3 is CASTLRGGANEQFF. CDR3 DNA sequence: TGTGCCAGTACCCTACGCGGGGGAGCGAATGAGCAGTTCTTC.

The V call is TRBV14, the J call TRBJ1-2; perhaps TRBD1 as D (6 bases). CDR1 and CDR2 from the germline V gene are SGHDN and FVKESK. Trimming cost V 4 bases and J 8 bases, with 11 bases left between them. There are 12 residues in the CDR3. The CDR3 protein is CASSPNRVGYTF. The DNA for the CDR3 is TGTGCCAGCAGCCCTAACAGGGTCGGCTACACCTTC.

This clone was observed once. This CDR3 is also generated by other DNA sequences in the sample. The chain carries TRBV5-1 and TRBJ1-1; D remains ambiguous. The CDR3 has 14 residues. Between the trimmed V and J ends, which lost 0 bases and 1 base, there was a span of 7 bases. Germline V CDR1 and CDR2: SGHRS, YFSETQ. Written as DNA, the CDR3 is TGCGCCAGCAGCTTGGGAGGGCAGAACACTGAAGCTTTCTTT. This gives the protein CASSLGGQNTEAFF.

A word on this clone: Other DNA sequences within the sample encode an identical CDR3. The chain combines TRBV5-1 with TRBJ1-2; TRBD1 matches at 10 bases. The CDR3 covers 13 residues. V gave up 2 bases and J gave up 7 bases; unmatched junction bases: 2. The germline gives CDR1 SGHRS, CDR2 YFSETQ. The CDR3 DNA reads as TGCGCCAGCAGCTTCGGACAGGGGGGTGGCTACACCTTC. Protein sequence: CASSFGQGGGYTF.

This chain's CDR3 is CASSQGGVGSYNEQFF. The CDR3 bases are TGTGCCAGCAGCCAAGGGGGGGTAGGCTCCTACAATGAGCAGTTCTTC. The V call is TRBV4-2, the J call TRBJ2-1, with TRBD2 as a possible D gene (6 bases). The CDR3 runs to 16 residues. The V gene's germline CDR1 is LGHNA and CDR2 YNFKEQ. V was cut by 1 base and J by 0 bases, with 10 bases left in between.

CDR3 bases: TGTGCCAGCAGTGTCCTACGCACAGGGGGCGGGATGTACGTC. Its protein is CASSVLRTGGGMYV. V is TRBV6-1 and J is TRBJ2-7; 9 bases agree with TRBD1. The CDR3 is 14 residues long. V trimming: 4 bases; J trimming: 12 bases; junction bases outside the gene matches: 13. Germline CDR1 MNHNS, CDR2 SASEGT.

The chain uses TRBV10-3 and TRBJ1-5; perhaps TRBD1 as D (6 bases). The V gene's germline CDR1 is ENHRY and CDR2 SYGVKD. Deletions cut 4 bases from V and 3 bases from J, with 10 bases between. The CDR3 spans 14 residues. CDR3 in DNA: TGTGCCATCAGTGGGGGACAATACAATCAGCCCCAGCATTTT. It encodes CAISGGQYNQPQHF.